This entry lists 31 T cell receptor beta chains sequenced from one sample in a study of T cell responses to AZD1222 COVID-19 vaccine. Repertoires were generated with immunoSEQ multiplex PCR, while TCRdb's copy carries only in-frame clones and drops some. Of 100,000 to 120,000 clones detected, 70% to 90% appear once; the ten largest clones hold around 10%. The sequenced sample was peripheral blood, obtained on day 0 of AZD1222 vaccination. These receptors originate from an adult in good health.

In its sample, this clone was seen once. The chain couples TRBV28 to TRBJ1-4; the D is unclear. From germline, CDR1 is MDHEN and CDR2 SYDVKM. The CDR3 contains 12 residues. V lost 4 bases and J 8 bases, leaving 8 bases between the germline ends. The CDR3 reads CASSSVREKLFF. As DNA, the CDR3 is TGTGCCAGCAGTTCGGTTAGGGAAAAACTGTTTTTT.

The V and J genes are TRBV29-1 and TRBJ2-5; tentatively, D is TRBD2 (6 bases). The CDR3 is 15 amino acids. Between the trimmed V and J ends, which lost 4 bases and 3 bases, there was a span of 18 bases. Germline values: CDR1 SQVTM, CDR2 ANQGSEA. CDR3 coding DNA: TGCAGCGTTGGGGGTTTAGGAGCGGGCGAAGAGACCCAGTACTTC. This encodes CSVGGLGAGEETQYF.

This clone was counted a single time. The CDR3 nucleotides read TGTGCCAGCAGTTTCCAGAACTATGGCTACACCTTC. Protein sequence: CASSFQNYGYTF. The chain combines TRBV28 with TRBJ1-2, with D uncertain. The V end lost 3 bases, the J end lost 2 bases, and 4 bases lay between the germline ends. The CDR3 loop spans 12 amino acids. CDR1 is MDHEN, CDR2 SYDVKM, per germline.

The chain recombines TRBV5-4 with TRBJ1-2; a weak D match, TRBD1 (6 bases). Germline V lookup: CDR1 SGHNT, CDR2 YYREEE (reference sequence). The CDR3 covers 14 residues. The V end was cut by 0 bases, the J end by 5 bases, with 11 bases between. For the CDR3, the DNA is TGTGCCAGCAGCTTGGCCGGGACACCTTATGGCTACACCTTC. Amino acid sequence: CASSLAGTPYGYTF.

The chain joins TRBV11-3 to TRBJ2-1; D is possibly TRBD2 (5 bases). Between the trimmed V and J ends, which lost 4 bases and 5 bases, there was a span of 12 bases. CDR1 SGHNT and CDR2 YENEEA come from the germline V gene. This CDR3 is built from 14 residues. CDR3 in amino acids: CASSSRGSDNEQFF. The CDR3 bases are TGTGCCAGCAGCTCTAGAGGTAGCGACAATGAGCAGTTCTTC. Complete variable domain (other parts from reference TRBV11-3 and TRBJ2-1): EAGVVQSPRYKIIEKKQPVAFWCNPISGHNTLYWYLQNLGQGPELLIRYENEEAVDDSQLPKDRFSAERLKGVDSTLKIQPAELGDSAVYLCASSSRGSDNEQFFGPGTRLTVL.

V and J are TRBV7-2 and TRBJ1-1; 9 nucleotides agree with TRBD1. The trim removed 4 bases at V and 3 bases at J, leaving 6 bases unmatched. The CDR3 runs 15 residues. CDR1 is SGHTA and CDR2 is FQGNSA in the germline V gene. DNA of the CDR3: TGTGCCAGCAGCTCGGGACAGGGTTTGCACACTGAAGCTTTCTTT. Translation gives CASSSGQGLHTEAFF.

In this sample, this clone turned up once. The V gene is TRBV29-1, the J gene TRBJ2-5; TRBD2 matches 11 bases. CDR1 SQVTM and CDR2 ANQGSEA come from the germline V gene. This CDR3 is built from 15 residues. The junction had 5 bases not matched to a gene; V was cut back by 4 bases and J by 1 base. In DNA, the CDR3 is TGCAGCGTTGTAATAGCGGGAGGGGCCCAAGAGACCCAGTACTTC. Translation gives CSVVIAGGAQETQYF.

The chain joins TRBV6-1 to TRBJ1-2; D call uncertain. V was trimmed by 2 bases and J by 8 bases, leaving 18 bases between them. The CDR3 spans 15 residues. Germline V gene lookup returns CDR1 MNHNS and CDR2 SASEGT. The CDR3 protein is CASSEFVSGKGGYTF. DNA for the CDR3: TGTGCCAGCAGTGAATTTGTTTCGGGGAAAGGAGGCTACACCTTC.

The chain is built from TRBV5-4 and TRBJ2-7; D is perhaps TRBD1 (8 bases). Trimming removed 4 bases from V and 2 bases from J, with 19 bases in between. Germline loops: CDR1 SGHNT, CDR2 YYREEE (reference sequence). The CDR3 has 16 amino acids. Here the CDR3 DNA reads TGTGCCAGCAGCGGGAGGGACAGGCGTCGCACCTACGAGCAGTACTTC. This gives the protein CASSGRDRRRTYEQYF.

About this clone itself: Other DNA sequences within the sample encode an identical CDR3. The chain joins TRBV12-3 or TRBV12-4 to TRBJ2-1; possible D gene TRBD1, 5 bases. Trimming took off 6 bases at V and 8 bases at J, with 8 bases between the two ends. This CDR3 comprises 11 residues. As DNA, the CDR3 is TGTGCCAGCAGCCTAGGGGATGAGCAGTTCTTC. It encodes CASSLGDEQFF.

The chain joins TRBV2 to TRBJ2-1, with a possible D match to TRBD2 (7 bases). This CDR3 is built from 15 residues. Germline CDR1 SNHLY, CDR2 FYNNEI. Trimming removed 4 bases from V and 6 bases from J, with 16 bases in between. The chain's CDR3 is CASSVSGLGGNEQFF. The CDR3 DNA is TGTGCCAGCAGTGTGTCAGGACTAGGGGGCAATGAGCAGTTCTTC.

The chain joins TRBV10-3 to TRBJ2-1; 7 bases align to TRBD1. The CDR3 runs to 13 residues. Trimming removed 6 bases from V and 3 bases from J; junction bases left unmatched: 2. Germline lookup yields CDR1 ENHRY and CDR2 SYGVKD. The CDR3 region has the DNA TGTGCCATCAGCACAGGGGTCTACAATGAGCAGTTCTTC. This translates into CAISTGVYNEQFF.

The V and J genes are TRBV19 and TRBJ2-1; 10 bases map to TRBD2. V trimming: 3 bases; J trimming: 7 bases; junction bases outside the gene matches: 9. CDR1 LNHDA and CDR2 SQIVND come from the germline V gene (reference sequence). The CDR3 is 16 residues long. The CDR3 nucleotides read TGTGCCAGTAGTATGGCTCCTAGCGGGAGTGGAAATGAGCAGTTCTTC. As protein: CASSMAPSGSGNEQFF.

V is TRBV2 and J is TRBJ2-1, with 14 bases fitting TRBD2. CDR1 is SNHLY, CDR2 FYNNEI, per germline. The ends lost 6 bases at V and 6 bases at J; junction bases unmatched: 22. The CDR3 length is 21 residues. CDR3 nucleotides: TGTGCCAGCAGCGAAAGCCTCCGGGGGAGGGGGACTAGCGGGAGTTTCAATGAGCAGTTCTTC. Its protein product is CASSESLRGRGTSGSFNEQFF.

The V and J genes are TRBV7-2 and TRBJ1-5; D unclear. Trimming removed 2 bases from V and 2 bases from J, with 10 bases in between. There are 15 residues in the CDR3. Germline V CDR1 and CDR2: SGHTA, FQGNSA. CDR3 protein: CASSLRLRGNQPQHF. In DNA, the CDR3 is TGTGCCAGCAGCTTAAGGCTTCGGGGCAATCAGCCCCAGCATTTT.

This clone occurred once. V usage is TRBV5-1 and J usage is TRBJ2-2; D gene uncertain. V was trimmed by 7 bases and J by 1 base, leaving 5 bases between them. Germline V CDR1 and CDR2: SGHRS, YFSETQ. This CDR3 has 12 residues. Written as DNA, the CDR3 is TGCGCCAGCCTGGAGAACACCGGGGAGCTGTTTTTT. Translated, it gives CASLENTGELFF. Based on the CDR3 plus reference TRBV5-1 and TRBJ2-2, the full variable domain is KAGVTQTPRYLIKTRGQQVTLSCSPISGHRSVSWYQQTPGQGLQFLFEYFSETQRNKGNFPGRFSGRQFSNSRSEMNVSTLELGDSALYLCASLENTGELFFGEGSRLTVL.

This sequence joins TRBV28 and TRBJ1-2; TRBD1 matches at 8 bases. Per germline, CDR1 MDHEN and CDR2 SYDVKM. This CDR3 region has 14 residues. V was pared by 6 bases and J by 8 bases, with 11 bases of the junction left unmatched. The CDR3 here is CASRIYGTGGGYTF. Written as DNA, the CDR3 is TGTGCCAGCAGAATTTATGGGACAGGAGGGGGCTACACCTTC.

The chain carries TRBV2 and TRBJ1-2; 7 positions agree with TRBD1. From germline, CDR1 is SNHLY and CDR2 FYNNEI. With V trimmed by 6 bases and J by 4 bases, 5 bases remained unmatched. The CDR3 totals 13 residues. CDR3 loop: CASSVWDSYGYTF. DNA of the CDR3: TGTGCCAGCAGCGTTTGGGACAGCTATGGCTACACCTTC. The complete variable domain, with remaining parts taken from reference TRBV2 and TRBJ1-2, reads EPEVTQTPSHQVTQMGQEVILRCVPISNHLYFYWYRQILGQKVEFLVSFYNNEISEKSEIFDDQFSVERPDGSNFTLKIRSTKLEDSAMYFCASSVWDSYGYTFGSGTRLTVV.

The count of this clone is one. V and J are TRBV6-5 and TRBJ1-6, with D unclear. CDR1 and CDR2 (germline): MNHEY, SVGAGI. Between the trimmed V and J ends, which lost 4 bases and 11 bases, there was a span of 15 bases. This CDR3 comprises 14 residues. The CDR3 DNA is TGTGCCAGCAGTTCTGCATTGGGTTTTACACCCCTCCACTTT. Protein product: CASSSALGFTPLHF.

The chain combines TRBV28 with TRBJ1-2; 10 bases match TRBD1. CDR1 MDHEN and CDR2 SYDVKM come from the germline V gene. Germline trimming cut 4 bases from V and 6 bases from J; bases unmatched to any gene: 5. CDR3 length: 14 residues. The CDR3 DNA follows: TGTGCCAGCAGTTCGGGACAGGGGAGTCATGGCTACACCTTC. Protein sequence: CASSSGQGSHGYTF.

This chain uses TRBV19 with TRBJ1-5, with 7 bases identical to TRBD1. V was clipped by 5 bases and J by 0 bases; unmatched bases: 4. The CDR3 is made up of 15 amino acids. The germline V gene encodes CDR1 LNHDA and CDR2 SQIVND (reference sequence). CDR3 sequence reads: CASSYQGDSNQPQHF. The CDR3 DNA reads TGTGCCAGTAGTTATCAGGGGGATAGCAATCAGCCCCAGCATTTT.

This chain connects TRBV7-2 to TRBJ2-1; D possibly uses TRBD1 or TRBD2 (6 bases each). V was clipped by 0 bases and J by 7 bases, with 13 bases between them. The V gene's germline CDR1 is SGHTA and CDR2 FQGNSA. The CDR3 length is 15 residues. The CDR3 nucleotides are TGTGCCAGCAGCTTAGCGGGGGGCCCGGGAAATGAGCAGTTCTTC. Protein sequence: CASSLAGGPGNEQFF.

This clone was counted only a few times. J is TRBJ2-2 and V is TRBV25-1; 9 bases are a match to TRBD2. This CDR3 comprises 15 residues. Unmatched junction bases numbered 6, after V lost 4 bases and J lost 6 bases. Germline loops: CDR1 MGHDK, CDR2 SYGVNS. Here the CDR3 reads CASSVAGDGSGELFF. The CDR3 bases are TGTGCCAGCAGTGTAGCGGGAGACGGTTCCGGGGAGCTGTTTTTT.

This chain connects TRBV12-3 or TRBV12-4 to TRBJ1-5, with D perhaps TRBD1 (5 bases). Trimming removed 4 bases from V and 8 bases from J, with 12 bases in between. This CDR3 is 13 amino acids long. DNA of the CDR3: TGTGCCAGCAGTTACGGCAGGGTGGAGCCCCAGCATTTT. This encodes CASSYGRVEPQHF.

This rearrangement joins TRBV27 to TRBJ1-6; unclear D gene. The germline V and J ends were trimmed by 8 bases and 6 bases, with 17 bases remaining between them. The CDR3 totals 15 residues. From germline, CDR1 is MNHEY and CDR2 SMNVEV (reference sequence). CDR3 sequence (DNA): TGTGCCAGCTCAAGGCCCACCGGTGGTAATTCACCCCTCCACTTT. Translated: CASSRPTGGNSPLHF.

The J gene is TRBJ2-7, the V gene TRBV19; D gene uncertain. V dropped 1 base and J dropped 2 bases, with 9 bases sitting between them. Germline CDR1 and CDR2: LNHDA and SQIVND (reference sequence). CDR3 size: 14 residues. CDR3 DNA: TGTGCCAGTAGTATAGCGACGAGTACCTACGAGCAGTACTTC. Its protein is CASSIATSTYEQYF.

The chain carries TRBV4-2 and TRBJ2-7; 9 bases are shared with TRBD2. This CDR3 has 15 residues. CDR1 and CDR2 (germline): LGHNA, YNFKEQ. Trimming took 1 base from V and 2 from J; bases not matched to a gene: 3. The chain's CDR3 is CASSQATSGPYEQYF. The DNA of the CDR3 is TGTGCCAGCAGCCAAGCGACTAGCGGTCCCTACGAGCAGTACTTC.

This chain links TRBV24-1 with TRBJ2-5; D ambiguous. The CDR3 extends over 13 amino acids. Trimming shortened V by 5 bases and J by 4 bases, and 10 bases separated the two germline ends. CDR1 KGHDR and CDR2 SFDVKD come from the germline V gene. CDR3 residues: CATSAVGRETQYF. The CDR3 DNA reads TGTGCCACCAGTGCGGTAGGACGAGAGACCCAGTACTTC.

J is TRBJ1-5 and V is TRBV19; 7 bases agree with TRBD1. Germline-derived CDR1 and CDR2 are LNHDA and SQIVND (reference sequence). Trimming removed 3 bases from V and 3 bases from J; junction bases left unmatched: 2. CDR3 length equals 14 residues. CDR3 loop: CASSIDRANQPQHF. The CDR3 DNA reads TGTGCCAGTAGTATTGACAGGGCCAATCAGCCCCAGCATTTT.

The chain links TRBV7-2 to TRBJ1-2; D remains ambiguous. The CDR3 has 13 amino acids. Trimming stripped 4 bases from V and 8 bases from J, with 14 bases between. CDR1 and CDR2 from the germline V gene are SGHTA and FQGNSA. DNA for the CDR3: TGTGCCAGCAGCTCCACTCTAGGAAACGGCTACACCTTC. Translated: CASSSTLGNGYTF.

This clone has a handful of counts. The chain has TRBV28 and TRBJ2-2; 9 nucleotides align to TRBD1. The CDR3 sequence is 16 residues long. The junction had 9 bases not matched to a gene; V was cut back by 6 bases and J by 4 bases. The germline V gene encodes CDR1 MDHEN and CDR2 SYDVKM. CDR3 nucleotide sequence: TGTGCCAGCAGCACAAACAGGGGGCGAATCACCGGGGAGCTGTTTTTT. Translated: CASSTNRGRITGELFF.